A selection of T cell receptor beta chains follows, all from one sample in a study of shared clonotypes between healthy human individuals. Generated by immunoSEQ multiplex PCR, the TCRdb table keeps only in-frame clones and is missing some. The data hold approximately 2.5 million clones, with around 94% observed a single time. The sample taken for sequencing was naive CD4+ T cells sorted from blood. The source is a man aged 18-30 years in good health. Both conserved end residues are part of each CDR3. A D gene is named only where the DNA matches it firmly. The size entry is marked missing in some rows and otherwise reads once, few, many or a size class.

j_gene: TRBJ2-3; d_gene: TRBD2; abundance: .; v_gene: TRBV5-6; CDR3aa: CASNGGMGTDTQYF; CDR3nt: TGTGCCAGCAACGGGGGGATGGGCACAGATACGCAGTATTTT
j_gene: TRBJ2-5; d_gene: .; abundance: .; v_gene: TRBV7-2; CDR3aa: CASSPGAETQYF; CDR3nt: TGTGCCAGCAGCCCGGGTGCAGAGACCCAGTACTTC
j_gene: TRBJ2-5; d_gene: TRBD1; abundance: .; v_gene: TRBV29-1; CDR3aa: CSVERGQGTETQYF; CDR3nt: TGCAGCGTTGAACGGGGACAGGGCACGGAGACCCAGTACTTC
j_gene: TRBJ2-7; d_gene: TRBD1; abundance: .; v_gene: TRBV18; CDR3aa: CASSDRVGTGYEQYF; CDR3nt: TGTGCCAGCTCGGACAGGGTAGGGACAGGCTACGAGCAGTACTTC
j_gene: TRBJ2-6; d_gene: .; abundance: .; v_gene: TRBV6-1; CDR3aa: CASRIGPGLRGLTF; CDR3nt: TGTGCCAGCAGAATAGGACCCGGCTTAAGGGGCCTGACTTTC
j_gene: TRBJ1-3; d_gene: .; abundance: .; v_gene: TRBV10-3; CDR3aa: CAISEPRGQPGNTIYF; CDR3nt: TGTGCCATCAGTGAGCCGAGAGGACAGCCCGGAAACACCATATATTTT
j_gene: TRBJ2-7; d_gene: .; abundance: .; v_gene: TRBV19; CDR3aa: CASSKDGKRYEQYF; CDR3nt: TGTGCCAGTAGTAAGGACGGGAAGCGCTACGAGCAGTACTTC
j_gene: TRBJ1-2; d_gene: .; abundance: .; v_gene: TRBV7-9; CDR3aa: CASSSRGSFDGYTF; CDR3nt: TGTGCCAGCAGCTCTAGGGGGTCATTCGATGGCTACACCTTC
j_gene: TRBJ2-1; d_gene: .; abundance: .; v_gene: TRBV9; CDR3aa: CASSVASNSGSYNEQFF; CDR3nt: TGTGCCAGCAGCGTAGCTAGTAATAGCGGTTCCTACAATGAGCAGTTCTTC
j_gene: TRBJ2-7; d_gene: TRBD1; abundance: .; v_gene: TRBV28; CDR3aa: CASSRQGMPEYYEQYF; CDR3nt: TGTGCCAGCAGCAGACAGGGAATGCCCGAGTATTACGAGCAGTACTTC
j_gene: TRBJ2-7; d_gene: TRBD1; abundance: .; v_gene: TRBV5-1; CDR3aa: CASSPGGTGIFTSRTYEQYF; CDR3nt: TGCGCCAGCAGCCCGGGTGGGACAGGGATTTTCACGTCTCGTACCTACGAGCAGTACTTC
j_gene: TRBJ2-2; d_gene: .; abundance: .; v_gene: TRBV29-1; CDR3aa: CSAGTLYTGELFF; CDR3nt: TGCAGCGCCGGGACACTTTACACCGGGGAGCTGTTTTTT
j_gene: TRBJ2-2; d_gene: .; abundance: .; v_gene: TRBV27; CDR3aa: CASRQGPKNTGELFF; CDR3nt: TGTGCCAGCAGACAGGGACCGAAGAACACCGGGGAGCTGTTTTTT
j_gene: TRBJ1-5; d_gene: .; abundance: few; v_gene: TRBV6-1; CDR3aa: CASTRLINQPQHF; CDR3nt: TGTGCCAGCACCCGACTAATTAATCAGCCCCAGCATTTT
j_gene: TRBJ2-2; d_gene: .; abundance: .; v_gene: TRBV18; CDR3aa: CASSPRAGELFF; CDR3nt: TGTGCCAGCTCACCACGCGCCGGGGAGCTGTTTTTT
j_gene: TRBJ2-1; d_gene: TRBD2; abundance: .; v_gene: TRBV18; CDR3aa: CASSQGGLAGYNEQFF; CDR3nt: TGTGCCAGCTCACAAGGGGGACTAGCGGGGTACAATGAGCAGTTCTTC